This entry features one TCR beta chain sequence. Germline assignment: CDR1 SGHTA and CDR2 FQGTGA. This CDR3 region has 13 residues. V lost 5 bases, J lost 4 bases, and 9 bases lay in between. Replicate PCRs run on unsorted PBMC used around 0.3 ug DNA, which was about 30,000 T cell genomes. Clones were read by immunoSEQ multiplex PCR, and TCRdb kept only the in-frame ones, dropping some. This table holds around 510,000 clones, roughly 72% found once. This sample stems from a study of shared clonotypes between healthy human individuals. Participating donors were healthy, HIV-negative adults free of recent acute infections or vaccinations.

The clonotype was recovered from a woman aged 40 to 50 in good health. Some clones in this sample may be carry-over from other donors' samples. V and J are TRBV7-3 and TRBJ2-1; tentative D call: TRBD1 (6 bases). Material for sequencing was PBMCs. CDR3 coding DNA: TGTGCCAGCAGCAGCGACAGGTACAATGAGCAGTTCTTC. Translating gives CASSSDRYNEQFF.